This T cell receptor beta chain originates from a study of identical twins. The authors used template switching to add a universal primer site and gave cDNA unique molecular identifiers. TCRdb re-called the 5' RACE reads with MiXCR, one entry per CDR3 protein. Of some 330,000 distinct CDR3 sequences detected, approximately 8.8% appear once; the ten largest clones hold 8% to 9.5%. The study's findings and limits: In monozygotic twins, models underestimated the sharing of out-of-frame TCR alpha. Carriage of fewer insertions was seen in abundant cord blood beta clonotypes, whereas memory repertoires showed none.

There are a few counts of this clonotype. Its antigen is unknown. Every one of the donors was a healthy Caucasian. Trimming at V came to 0 bases and at J to 6 bases, leaving 8 bases not matched to a gene. The CDR3 is 16 residues long. CDR1 and CDR2 (germline): SGDLS, YYNGEE. Sample: naive T cells sorted from blood. The source is a woman aged 45 to 65 in good health. V usage is TRBV9 and J usage is TRBJ2-2; 7 nucleotides align to TRBD2. The CDR3 nucleotides read TGTGCCAGCAGCGTAGACGGGCGGGAGATCGCCGGGGAGCTGTTTTTT. The encoded protein is CASSVDGREIAGELFF.